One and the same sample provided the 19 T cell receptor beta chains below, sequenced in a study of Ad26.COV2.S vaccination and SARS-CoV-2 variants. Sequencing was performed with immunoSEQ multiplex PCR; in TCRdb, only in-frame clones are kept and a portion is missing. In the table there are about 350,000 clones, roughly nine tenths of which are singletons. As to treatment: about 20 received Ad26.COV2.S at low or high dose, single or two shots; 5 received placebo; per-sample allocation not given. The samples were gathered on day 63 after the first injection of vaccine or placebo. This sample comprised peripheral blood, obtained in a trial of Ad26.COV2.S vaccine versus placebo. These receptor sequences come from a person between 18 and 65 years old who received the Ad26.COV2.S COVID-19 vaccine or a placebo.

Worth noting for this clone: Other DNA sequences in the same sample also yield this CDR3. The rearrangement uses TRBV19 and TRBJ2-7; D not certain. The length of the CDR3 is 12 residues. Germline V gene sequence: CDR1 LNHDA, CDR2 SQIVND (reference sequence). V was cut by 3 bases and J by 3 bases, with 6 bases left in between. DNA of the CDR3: TGTGCCAGTAGTATTGGCGGCTACGAGCAGTACTTC. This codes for CASSIGGYEQYF.

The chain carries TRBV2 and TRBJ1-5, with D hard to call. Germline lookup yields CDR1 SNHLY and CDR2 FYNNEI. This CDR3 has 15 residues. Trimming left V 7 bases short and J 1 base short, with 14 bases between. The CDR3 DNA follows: TGTGCCAGCACAACCTCGGAAGTAAGCAATCAGCCCCAGCATTTT. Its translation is CASTTSEVSNQPQHF. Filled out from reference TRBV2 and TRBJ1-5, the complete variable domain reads EPEVTQTPSHQVTQMGQEVILRCVPISNHLYFYWYRQILGQKVEFLVSFYNNEISEKSEIFDDQFSVERPDGSNFTLKIRSTKLEDSAMYFCASTTSEVSNQPQHFGDGTRLSIL.

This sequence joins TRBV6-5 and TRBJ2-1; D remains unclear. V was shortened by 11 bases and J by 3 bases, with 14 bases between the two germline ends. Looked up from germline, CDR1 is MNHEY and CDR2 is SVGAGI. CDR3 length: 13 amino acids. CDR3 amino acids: CASVLEYYNEQFF. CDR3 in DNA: TGTGCCTCCGTCCTGGAATACTACAATGAGCAGTTCTTC.

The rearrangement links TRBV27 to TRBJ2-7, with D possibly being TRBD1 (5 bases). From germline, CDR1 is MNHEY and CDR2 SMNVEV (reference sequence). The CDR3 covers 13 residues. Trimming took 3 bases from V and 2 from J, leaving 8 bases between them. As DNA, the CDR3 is TGTGCCAGCAGTTTGTCCAGGGCCTACGAGCAGTACTTC. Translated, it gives CASSLSRAYEQYF.

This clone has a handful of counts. The CDR3 is CASSQRGYTQGGGYTF. DNA for the CDR3: TGTGCCAGCAGCCAAAGAGGCTACACCCAAGGGGGAGGCTACACCTTC. The genes are TRBV3-1 (or the pseudogene TRBV3-2) and TRBJ1-2, with a tentative D call TRBD1 (6 bases). CDR3 length equals 16 residues. Germline V gives CDR1 LGHDT, CDR2 YNNKEL (reference sequence). The V end lost 2 bases, the J end lost 8 bases, and 21 bases lay between the germline ends.

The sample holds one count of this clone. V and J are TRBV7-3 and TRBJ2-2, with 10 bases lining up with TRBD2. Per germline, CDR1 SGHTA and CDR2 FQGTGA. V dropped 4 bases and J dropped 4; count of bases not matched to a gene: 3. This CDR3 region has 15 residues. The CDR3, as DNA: TGTGCCAGCAGCTCGCGGACTAGCGGCACCGGGGAGCTGTTTTTT. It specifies CASSSRTSGTGELFF.

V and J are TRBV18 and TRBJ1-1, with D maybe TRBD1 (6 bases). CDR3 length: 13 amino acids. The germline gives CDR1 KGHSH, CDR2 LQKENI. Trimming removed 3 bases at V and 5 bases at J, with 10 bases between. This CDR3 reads CASSPDSGTEAFF. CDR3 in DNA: TGTGCCAGCTCACCGGACAGTGGTACTGAAGCTTTCTTT.

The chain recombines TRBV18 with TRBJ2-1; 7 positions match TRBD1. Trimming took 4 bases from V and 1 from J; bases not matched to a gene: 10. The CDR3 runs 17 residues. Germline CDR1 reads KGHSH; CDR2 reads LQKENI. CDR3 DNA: TGTGCCAGCTCACGTACGACAGGGTCTTTATCCTACAATGAGCAGTTCTTC. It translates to CASSRTTGSLSYNEQFF.

Written as DNA, the CDR3 is TGTGCCAGCAGTTCCAATACCGGGACAGGGGGCAATCAGCCCCAGCATTTT. It is translated as CASSSNTGTGGNQPQHF. The chain carries TRBV6-2 or TRBV6-3 and TRBJ1-5; 10 nucleotides align to TRBD1. Germline V gene lookup returns CDR1 MNHEY and CDR2 SVGEGT. Trimming at V came to 4 bases and at J to 2 bases, leaving 8 bases not matched to a gene. CDR3 length equals 17 residues.

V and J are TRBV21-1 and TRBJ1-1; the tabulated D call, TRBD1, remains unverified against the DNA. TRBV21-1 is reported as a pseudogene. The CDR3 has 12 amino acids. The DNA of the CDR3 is TGTGCCGCCCCACAGGGGCGCACTGAAGCTTTCTTT. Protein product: CAAPQGRTEAFF.

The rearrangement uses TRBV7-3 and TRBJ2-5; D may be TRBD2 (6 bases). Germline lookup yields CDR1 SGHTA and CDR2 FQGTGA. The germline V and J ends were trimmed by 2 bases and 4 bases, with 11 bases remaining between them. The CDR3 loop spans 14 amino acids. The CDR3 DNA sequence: TGTGCCAGCAGCTTAGGGGGGTGGCGAGAGACCCAGTACTTC. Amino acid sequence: CASSLGGWRETQYF.

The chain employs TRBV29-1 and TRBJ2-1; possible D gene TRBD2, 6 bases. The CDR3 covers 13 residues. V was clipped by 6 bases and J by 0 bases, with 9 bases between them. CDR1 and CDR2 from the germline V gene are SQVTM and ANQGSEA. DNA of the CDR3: TGCAGCGTCGCGGGATCCTCCTACAATGAGCAGTTCTTC. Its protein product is CSVAGSSYNEQFF.

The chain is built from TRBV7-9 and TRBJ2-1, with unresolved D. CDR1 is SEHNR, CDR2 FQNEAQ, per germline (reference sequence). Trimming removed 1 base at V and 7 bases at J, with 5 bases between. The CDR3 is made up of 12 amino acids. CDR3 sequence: CASSLVINEQFF. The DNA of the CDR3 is TGTGCCAGCAGCTTAGTAATAAATGAGCAGTTCTTC. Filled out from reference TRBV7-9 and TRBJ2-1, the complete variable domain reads DTGVSQNPRHKITKRGQNVTFRCDPISEHNRLYWYRQTLGQGPEFLTYFQNEAQLEKSRLLSDRFSAERPKGSFSTLEIQRTEQGDSAMYLCASSLVINEQFFGPGTRLTVL.

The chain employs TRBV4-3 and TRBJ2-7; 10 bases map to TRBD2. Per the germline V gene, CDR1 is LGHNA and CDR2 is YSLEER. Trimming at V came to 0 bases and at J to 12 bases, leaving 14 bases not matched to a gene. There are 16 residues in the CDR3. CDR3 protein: CASSQDILASGGRWYF. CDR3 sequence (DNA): TGCGCCAGCAGCCAAGATATACTAGCTAGCGGGGGAAGATGGTACTTC.

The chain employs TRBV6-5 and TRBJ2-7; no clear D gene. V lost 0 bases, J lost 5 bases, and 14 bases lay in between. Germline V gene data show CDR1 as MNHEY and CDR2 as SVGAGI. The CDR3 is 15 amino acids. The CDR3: CASSYSSTIAHEQYF. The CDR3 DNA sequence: TGTGCCAGCAGTTACTCCTCCACAATCGCCCACGAGCAGTACTTC.

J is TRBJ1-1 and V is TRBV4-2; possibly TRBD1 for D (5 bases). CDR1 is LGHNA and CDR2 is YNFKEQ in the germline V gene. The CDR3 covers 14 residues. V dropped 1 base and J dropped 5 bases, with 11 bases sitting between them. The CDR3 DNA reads TGTGCCAGCAGCCAAGGCCCGGGACTTACTGAAGCTTTCTTT. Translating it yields CASSQGPGLTEAFF.

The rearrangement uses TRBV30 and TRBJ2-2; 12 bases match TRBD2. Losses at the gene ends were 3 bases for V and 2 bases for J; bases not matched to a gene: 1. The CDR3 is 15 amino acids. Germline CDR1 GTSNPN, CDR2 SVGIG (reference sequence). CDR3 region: CAWSGLAGNTGELFF. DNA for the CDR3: TGTGCCTGGAGCGGACTAGCGGGAAACACCGGGGAGCTGTTTTTT.

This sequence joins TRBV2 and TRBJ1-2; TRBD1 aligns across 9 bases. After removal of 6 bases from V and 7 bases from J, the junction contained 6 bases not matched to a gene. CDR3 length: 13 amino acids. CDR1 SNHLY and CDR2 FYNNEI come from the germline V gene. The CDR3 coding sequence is TGTGCCAGCAGAGGGACAGGGTCTGGTGGCTACACCTTC. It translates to CASRGTGSGGYTF.

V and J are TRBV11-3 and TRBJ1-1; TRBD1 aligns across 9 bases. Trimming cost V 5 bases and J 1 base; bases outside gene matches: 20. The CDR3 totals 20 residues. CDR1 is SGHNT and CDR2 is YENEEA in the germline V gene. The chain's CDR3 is CASSTYLETGGAESNTEAFF. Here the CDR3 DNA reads TGTGCCAGCAGCACCTACCTTGAAACAGGGGGCGCAGAGTCGAACACTGAAGCTTTCTTT. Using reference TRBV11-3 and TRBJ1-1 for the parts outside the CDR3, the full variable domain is EAGVVQSPRYKIIEKKQPVAFWCNPISGHNTLYWYLQNLGQGPELLIRYENEEAVDDSQLPKDRFSAERLKGVDSTLKIQPAELGDSAVYLCASSTYLETGGAESNTEAFFGQGTRLTVV.